This T cell receptor (beta chain) was sequenced in a study of blood T cells in healthy people across ages. Trimming removed 6 bases at V and 1 base at J, with 10 bases between. The germline V gene has CDR1 SGHDN and CDR2 FVKESK. This CDR3 has 15 amino acids. About this clonotype: The antigen remains unidentified.

A sample-barcoded 5' primer and a J-beta primer mix were used in a second PCR of roughly 6 to 11 cycles. In TCRdb, the 5' RACE reads were re-called with MiXCR into one record per CDR3 protein. The sample has some 780,000 distinct CDR3 sequences, just over 55% seen once. Study-wide results and limits: Older individuals had lower TCR beta diversity per million T cells (the decline was roughly linear).

Each sample had at least 6.5 million PBMCs isolated. Sequencing was carried out using blood. This clonotype originated in a man aged 40-49 years in good health. This chain links TRBV14 with TRBJ1-6; D gene ambiguous. CDR3 nucleotide sequence: TGTGCCAGCAGATCAGGAGGATCCTATAATTCACCCCTCCACTTT. It encodes CASRSGGSYNSPLHF.